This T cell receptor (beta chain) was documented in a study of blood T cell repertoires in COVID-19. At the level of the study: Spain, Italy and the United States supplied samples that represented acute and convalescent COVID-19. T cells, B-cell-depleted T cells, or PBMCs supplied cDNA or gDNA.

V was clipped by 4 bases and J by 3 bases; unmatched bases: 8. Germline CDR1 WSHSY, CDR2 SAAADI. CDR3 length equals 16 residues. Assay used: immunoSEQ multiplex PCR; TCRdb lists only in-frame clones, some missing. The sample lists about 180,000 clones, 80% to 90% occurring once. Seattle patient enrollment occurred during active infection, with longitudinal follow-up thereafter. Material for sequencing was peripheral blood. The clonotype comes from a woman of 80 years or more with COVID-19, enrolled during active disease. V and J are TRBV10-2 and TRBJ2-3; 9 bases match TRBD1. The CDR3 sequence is CASSGSAGTGTDTQYF. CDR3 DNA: TGCGCCAGCAGTGGTTCGGCCGGGACAGGGACAGATACGCAGTATTTT.